This passage covers 31 T cell receptor beta chains from one sample sequenced in a study of PD-1 blockade in classical Hodgkin lymphoma. With no exception, relapse followed autologous stem cell transplantation in all patients, and brentuximab vedotin exposure varied. Assay used: immunoSEQ multiplex PCR; TCRdb lists only in-frame clones, some missing. The sample has roughly 14,000 clones; 81% are singletons. This material consisted of peripheral blood mononuclear cells (PBMCs), taken at baseline. Every receptor here comes from a human donor with classical Hodgkin lymphoma.

This clone was detected only once. This chain joins TRBV5-4 and TRBJ2-7; D remains ambiguous. Germline CDR1 reads SGHNT; CDR2 reads YYREEE (reference sequence). Trimming shortened V by 7 bases and J by 3 bases, and 26 bases separated the two germline ends. The CDR3 is 17 amino acids. For the CDR3, the DNA is TGTGCCAGCCGCCTGCCCCCTACCTCCCCGGCAGACTACGAGCAGTACTTC. This gives the protein CASRLPPTSPADYEQYF.

The chain uses TRBV5-1 and TRBJ2-3; 8 bases fit TRBD1. Trimming at V came to 3 bases and at J to 4 bases, leaving 7 bases not matched to a gene. This CDR3 spans 15 amino acids. Germline V gives CDR1 SGHRS, CDR2 YFSETQ. CDR3 amino acids: CASSSTGAYADTQYF. The DNA of the CDR3 is TGCGCCAGCAGCTCGACAGGGGCTTACGCAGATACGCAGTATTTT.

This chain joins TRBV7-8 and TRBJ1-2, with 7 bases that match TRBD1. Germline assignment: CDR1 SGHVS and CDR2 FQNEAQ. The ends lost 5 bases at V and 2 bases at J; junction bases unmatched: 8. This CDR3 has 15 amino acids. CDR3 sequence (DNA): TGTGCCAGCAGCGACACCGGGACAGCCAACTATGGCTACACCTTC. Amino acid sequence: CASSDTGTANYGYTF. Using reference TRBV7-8 and TRBJ1-2 for the parts outside the CDR3, the full variable domain is GAGVSQSPRYKVAKRGQDVALRCDPISGHVSLFWYQQALGQGPEFLTYFQNEAQLDKSGLPSDRFFAERPEGSVSTLKIQRTQQEDSAVYLCASSDTGTANYGYTFGSGTRLTVV.

This chain joins TRBV5-4 and TRBJ2-7; 8 bases line up with TRBD2. CDR1 SGHNT and CDR2 YYREEE come from the germline V gene (reference sequence). CDR3 length: 17 residues. J lost 5 bases, V lost 4 bases, and 17 bases had no gene match. CDR3 sequence (DNA): TGTGCCAGCAGCCTTGCCAGCGGGGGCCAACGCCCCAACGAGCAGTACTTC. It is translated as CASSLASGGQRPNEQYF. The whole variable domain, remainder taken from reference TRBV5-4 and TRBJ2-7, is ETGVTQSPTHLIKTRGQQVTLRCSSQSGHNTVSWYQQALGQGPQFIFQYYREEENGRGNFPPRFSGLQFPNYSSELNVNALELDDSALYLCASSLASGGQRPNEQYFGPGTRLTVT.

The chain has TRBV5-4 and TRBJ1-2, with a tentative D call TRBD1 (6 bases). Germline CDR1 and CDR2: SGHNT and YYREEE (reference sequence). V shed 5 bases and J shed 6 bases, with 17 bases lying between them. The CDR3 runs 14 residues. DNA of the CDR3: TGTGCCAGCAGGGTCAGGGGTATGGAAAATGGCTACACCTTC. It codes for CASRVRGMENGYTF.

V is TRBV5-1 and J is TRBJ2-2; D unclear. V lost 1 base and J 2 bases, leaving 0 bases between the germline ends. Germline CDR1 SGHRS, CDR2 YFSETQ. CDR3 size: 12 residues. The CDR3 sequence is CASSLNTGELFF. Written as DNA, the CDR3 is TGCGCCAGCAGCTTGAACACCGGGGAGCTGTTTTTT.

V and J are TRBV5-6 and TRBJ1-6, with D perhaps TRBD1 (5 bases). The CDR3 runs to 16 residues. V lost 4 bases to trimming and J lost 0 bases, with 11 bases between them. CDR1 is SGHDT, CDR2 YYEEEE, per germline. The CDR3 DNA reads TGTGCCAGCAGCAGGGGCGGGAGCTCCTATAATTCACCCCTCCACTTT. It translates to CASSRGGSSYNSPLHF. Complete variable domain (other parts from reference TRBV5-6 and TRBJ1-6): DAGVTQSPTHLIKTRGQQVTLRCSPKSGHDTVSWYQQALGQGPQFIFQYYEEEERQRGNFPDRFSGHQFPNYSSELNVNALLLGDSALYLCASSRGGSSYNSPLHFGNGTRLTVT.

The chain combines TRBV6-5 with TRBJ2-2; 12 nucleotides agree with TRBD2. This CDR3 contains 15 residues. In germline, CDR1 is MNHEY, CDR2 SVGAGI. V lost 7 bases to trimming and J lost 2 bases; unmatched junction nucleotides: 2. CDR3 bases: TGTGCCAGCACTAGCGGGGGGGGTAACACCGGGGAGCTGTTTTTT. Translating gives CASTSGGGNTGELFF.

This chain connects TRBV28 to TRBJ1-5; D possibly corresponds to TRBD1 (6 bases). Germline V gives CDR1 MDHEN, CDR2 SYDVKM. The CDR3 length is 13 residues. V dropped 6 bases and J dropped 9 bases, with 15 bases sitting between them. The CDR3 loop is CASSGGPLPPQHF. CDR3 DNA sequence: TGTGCCAGCAGCGGGGGCCCGCTTCCGCCCCAGCATTTT.

In the case of this clone: At one of its ends the junction is not consistent with the germline gene, which may arise from a read error. This chain links TRBV28 with TRBJ1-2, with 8 bases matching TRBD1. This CDR3 is 11 amino acids long. CDR1 MDHEN and CDR2 SYDVKM come from the germline V gene. As DNA, the CDR3 is TGTGCCAGCAGTACGGGACAGGCTCGGGCCTTC. This sequence encodes CASSTGQARAF.

The chain recombines TRBV19 with TRBJ2-1; 8 bases map to TRBD1. In germline, CDR1 is LNHDA, CDR2 SQIVND (reference sequence). The CDR3 has 14 amino acids. V trimming: 6 bases; J trimming: 7 bases; junction bases outside the gene matches: 8. The CDR3 nucleotides are TGTGCCAGTAGGTCAGGGGGCAGGAGGAATGAGCAGTTCTTC. Protein product: CASRSGGRRNEQFF.

V gene TRBV6-1 combines with J gene TRBJ1-5; 7 bases map to TRBD1. The germline CDR1 and CDR2 sequences are MNHNS and SASEGT. The J segment lost 9 bases and the V segment lost 6 bases, leaving 11 bases of the junction unmatched. CDR3 length: 14 amino acids. The DNA for the CDR3 is TGTGCCAGCAGGGGACAGCCGAAATCAGGGCCCCAGCATTTT. This encodes CASRGQPKSGPQHF.

In nucleotides, the CDR3 is TGTGCCAGCAGTTCGGGGGTTGCGAACACCGGGGAGCTGTTTTTT. This encodes CASSSGVANTGELFF. The chain couples TRBV28 to TRBJ2-2; tentative D call: TRBD2 (6 bases). Germline CDR1 is MDHEN and CDR2 is SYDVKM. The CDR3 runs to 15 residues. Trimming shortened V by 4 bases and J by 0 bases, and 9 bases separated the two germline ends.

V gene TRBV9 combines with J gene TRBJ1-1; weak D call: TRBD1 (6 bases). Trimming cost V 0 bases and J 7 bases, with 16 bases left between them. The germline V gene encodes CDR1 SGDLS and CDR2 YYNGEE. This CDR3 has 15 amino acids. CDR3 region: CASSVAGGAGGEAFF. The CDR3 nucleotides are TGTGCCAGCAGCGTAGCTGGGGGGGCTGGTGGTGAAGCTTTCTTT.

The chain has TRBV11-1 and TRBJ1-3, with D tentatively TRBD1 (6 bases). This CDR3 has 16 amino acids. In germline, CDR1 is SGHAT, CDR2 FQDESV (reference sequence). V gave up 5 bases and J gave up 1 base, with 15 bases separating them. The CDR3 protein is CASSHRDGTSGNTIYF. CDR3 in DNA: TGTGCCAGCAGCCACAGGGATGGGACGTCTGGAAACACCATATATTTT.

Here the CDR3 DNA reads TGCGCCAGCAGCTTGAGTGGACAGGGGTTCGACGAGCAGTACTTC. Translation gives CASSLSGQGFDEQYF. V and J are TRBV5-1 and TRBJ2-7, with 9 bases identical to TRBD1. V gave up 1 base and J gave up 5 bases; unmatched junction bases: 7. This CDR3 spans 15 amino acids. Germline values: CDR1 SGHRS, CDR2 YFSETQ.

The rearrangement uses TRBV6-5 and TRBJ2-1, with a weak D call TRBD2 (5 bases). This CDR3 has 14 residues. Germline CDR1 and CDR2: MNHEY and SVGAGI. The V end lost 5 bases, the J end lost 1 base, and 9 bases lay between the germline ends. CDR3 DNA sequence: TGTGCCAGCAGTCCACCGGGGTCCTACAATGAGCAGTTCTTC. It codes for CASSPPGSYNEQFF.

The gene calls are TRBV7-9 and TRBJ2-5; D uncertain. Trimming pared 5 bases from V and 5 bases from J, leaving 9 bases between. The length of the CDR3 is 12 residues. Germline V lookup: CDR1 SEHNR, CDR2 FQNEAQ (reference sequence). The CDR3 reads CASSPPVETQYF. The DNA for the CDR3 is TGTGCCAGCAGCCCCCCGGTTGAGACCCAGTACTTC.

The rearrangement joins TRBV5-4 to TRBJ2-5; no clear D. The V gene's germline CDR1 is SGHNT and CDR2 YYREEE (reference sequence). The V end was cut by 4 bases, the J end by 0 bases, with 13 bases between. The length of the CDR3 is 15 residues. CDR3 nucleotides: TGTGCCAGCAGCAAGAATATCGGGTACCAAGAGACCCAGTACTTC. Translated, it gives CASSKNIGYQETQYF.

J is TRBJ2-7 and V is TRBV5-1, with D hard to call. Germline assignment: CDR1 SGHRS and CDR2 YFSETQ. CDR3 length: 12 amino acids. Trimming cost V 1 base and J 3 bases, with 5 bases left between them. For the CDR3, the DNA is TGCGCCAGCAGCTTGCTCGGCTACGAGCAGTACTTC. It specifies CASSLLGYEQYF. Full variable domain (remainder filled in from reference TRBV5-1 and TRBJ2-7): KAGVTQTPRYLIKTRGQQVTLSCSPISGHRSVSWYQQTPGQGLQFLFEYFSETQRNKGNFPGRFSGRQFSNSRSEMNVSTLELGDSALYLCASSLLGYEQYFGPGTRLTVT.

The chain recombines TRBV19 with TRBJ1-1; possibly TRBD1 for D (5 bases). Trimming took off 8 bases at V and 5 bases at J, with 21 bases between the two ends. The CDR3 has 15 residues. Germline values: CDR1 LNHDA, CDR2 SQIVND (reference sequence). The CDR3 DNA follows: TGTGCCAGTGGGTTCCGGGGGTTTAGTTGGACTGAAGCTTTCTTT. Translating it yields CASGFRGFSWTEAFF.

In this sample, this clone turned up once. This sequence joins TRBV14 and TRBJ2-5; 8 nucleotides align to TRBD1. The trim removed 0 bases at V and 0 bases at J, leaving 3 bases unmatched. This CDR3 spans 16 amino acids. Looked up from germline, CDR1 is SGHDN and CDR2 is FVKESK. The CDR3 bases are TGTGCCAGCAGCCAAGAGAGGACAGGGTACCAAGAGACCCAGTACTTC. Protein product: CASSQERTGYQETQYF.

The rearrangement joins TRBV18 to TRBJ2-5; D unresolved. The CDR3 is 12 amino acids. Trimming pared 6 bases from V and 5 bases from J, leaving 10 bases between. Germline lookup yields CDR1 KGHSH and CDR2 LQKENI. The CDR3 nucleotides read TGTGCCAGCTCCCAGTTCGTGGAGACCCAGTACTTC. It is translated as CASSQFVETQYF.

CDR3 amino acids: CSARQGTKLFF. The CDR3 nucleotides are TGCAGTGCTAGACAGGGGACGAAACTGTTTTTT. V usage is TRBV20-1 and J usage is TRBJ1-4; D is possibly TRBD1 (6 bases). V gave up 2 bases and J gave up 11 bases, with 9 bases separating them. This CDR3 is built from 11 residues. Germline V gene lookup returns CDR1 DFQATT and CDR2 SNEGSKA (reference sequence).

This rearrangement joins TRBV5-4 to TRBJ1-1; D might be TRBD1 (6 bases). The germline gives CDR1 SGHNT, CDR2 YYREEE (reference sequence). CDR3 length equals 12 residues. V lost 0 bases to trimming and J lost 7 bases, with 7 bases between them. CDR3 nucleotides: TGTGCCAGCAGCTTGGAGGGGGGTGAAGCTTTCTTT. Its translation: CASSLEGGEAFF.

The genes are TRBV28 and TRBJ1-5; 10 nucleotides line up with TRBD1. The CDR3 covers 16 residues. Germline CDR1 and CDR2: MDHEN and SYDVKM. Losses at the gene ends were 5 bases for V and 0 bases for J; bases not matched to a gene: 4. CDR3 residues: CASSVGQGGSNQPQHF. For the CDR3, the DNA is TGTGCCAGCAGTGTCGGACAGGGGGGTAGCAATCAGCCCCAGCATTTT.

The chain employs TRBV18 and TRBJ2-7; D unclear. The CDR3 consists of 14 residues. The ends were cut back, 0 bases at V and 2 bases at J, with 8 bases in the middle. Germline V gene data show CDR1 as KGHSH and CDR2 as LQKENI. In nucleotides, the CDR3 is TGTGCCAGCTCACCACCTCTACCCCCCTACGAGCAGTACTTC. Translation gives CASSPPLPPYEQYF. Using reference TRBV18 and TRBJ2-7 for the parts outside the CDR3, the full variable domain is NAGVMQNPRHLVRRRGQEARLRCSPMKGHSHVYWYRQLPEEGLKFMVYLQKENIIDESGMPKERFSAEFPKEGPSILRIQQVVRGDSAAYFCASSPPLPPYEQYFGPGTRLTVT.

This clone is a singleton in its sample. The genes are TRBV19 and TRBJ1-2; D gene ambiguous. The CDR3 runs 15 residues. The germline V gene encodes CDR1 LNHDA and CDR2 SQIVND (reference sequence). Trimming pared 5 bases from V and 4 bases from J, leaving 17 bases between. CDR3 in amino acids: CASSVRVEISYGYTF. CDR3 DNA: TGTGCCAGTAGTGTCCGGGTCGAGATCTCCTATGGCTACACCTTC.

The chain employs TRBV7-3 and TRBJ2-3, with D perhaps TRBD2 (7 bases). V was cut by 5 bases and J by 2 bases, with 20 bases left in between. There are 17 residues in the CDR3. Germline V gene data show CDR1 as SGHTA and CDR2 as FQGTGA. Here the CDR3 DNA reads TGTGCCAGCAGCCAATACGGGGGGACACCCTTCACAGATACGCAGTATTTT. Encoded protein: CASSQYGGTPFTDTQYF.

The V and J genes are TRBV6-1 and TRBJ1-2; TRBD1 agrees at 9 bases. CDR1 and CDR2 from the germline V gene are MNHNS and SASEGT. V shed 6 bases, J shed 7 bases, and the junction held 12 bases outside the gene matches. The CDR3 loop spans 15 amino acids. The CDR3 sequence: CASRAPGTGSGGYTF. CDR3 DNA sequence: TGTGCCAGCAGGGCCCCCGGGACAGGGTCGGGTGGCTACACCTTC.

This chain links TRBV5-6 with TRBJ2-7; 11 nucleotides line up with TRBD1. V lost 3 bases to trimming and J lost 2 bases; unmatched junction nucleotides: 4. The CDR3 runs to 15 residues. CDR1 is SGHDT and CDR2 is YYEEEE in the germline V gene. The CDR3 DNA is TGTGCCAGCAGCTCTGGGACAGGGGGTGCCTACGAGCAGTACTTC. It translates to CASSSGTGGAYEQYF.